A single sample gave rise to the 2 T cell receptor beta chains below, sequenced in a study of T cells in Graves' hyperthyroidism and ophthalmopathy. RNA transcripts provided the source from which TCR beta CDR3 regions were amplified. First-round RT-PCR with HTBI primers amplified the TCR CDR3 region. Each CDR3 protein is one row after TCRdb ran MiXCR on the multiplex PCR reads. The sample has about 610,000 distinct CDR3 sequences; over 12% are singletons. The source material was blood. These receptors were obtained from a woman aged 40 to 50 with Graves' ophthalmopathy.

This clonotype has a count of ten or more. The chain combines TRBV6-5 with TRBJ1-2; 9 nucleotides line up with TRBD1. Per germline, CDR1 MNHEY and CDR2 SVGAGI. The V and J ends lost 3 bases and 7 bases, in that order; junction bases with no gene match: 9. CDR3 length: 15 amino acids. DNA for the CDR3: TGTGCCAGCAGTTATCGGGACAGGGCATCTGGTGGCTACACCTTC. Translated: CASSYRDRASGGYTF.

The chain combines TRBV11-3 with TRBJ1-2, with TRBD1 as a possible D gene (5 bases). The CDR3 has 15 residues. Trimming took 5 bases from V and 4 from J, leaving 17 bases between them. CDR1 is SGHNT and CDR2 is YENEEA in the germline V gene. The CDR3 here is CASSGNGALSYGYTF. The DNA for the CDR3 is TGTGCCAGCAGCGGTAACGGGGCGCTCAGCTATGGCTACACCTTC.